In this sample, the clone carrying this T cell receptor (beta chain) turned up many times. The target antigen is unknown. 5'RACE primed from the constant segment yielded TCR alpha and TCR beta cDNA libraries bearing sample barcodes and UMIs. TCRdb analysed the 5' RACE reads with MiXCR anew, one entry per CDR3 protein. The table has approximately 410,000 distinct CDR3 sequences, less than 25% seen once. The record originates from a study of T-cell memory formation after mild COVID-19. Study summary: In these data, TCR clusters were largely donor specific. Study-level results: Certain responding clones were present in pre-infection memory, suggesting participation of cross-reactive memory. Researchers report contracting CD4+ clones mostly in CM and EM, with CD8+ clones in EMRA.

The length of the CDR3 is 12 residues. Germline values: CDR1 KGHSH, CDR2 LQKENI. Between the trimmed V and J ends, which lost 2 bases and 6 bases, there was a span of 5 bases. The genes are TRBV18 and TRBJ1-5, with D uncertain. Sequencing was performed on PBMCs or a T cell subset sorted from them (not recorded which). This sequence was found in an adult woman who had mild COVID-19 (a few samples of this study predate the infection). Cell type and time point are not known. This chain's CDR3 is CASSPYGQPQHF. The CDR3 DNA sequence: TGTGCCAGCTCACCATACGGTCAGCCCCAGCATTTT. The complete variable domain, with remaining parts taken from reference TRBV18 and TRBJ1-5, reads NAGVMQNPRHLVRRRGQEARLRCSPMKGHSHVYWYRQLPEEGLKFMVYLQKENIIDESGMPKERFSAEFPKEGPSILRIQQVVRGDSAAYFCASSPYGQPQHFGDGTRLSIL.